These T cell receptor beta chains were read from a single sample in a study of blood T cell repertoires in COVID-19. Generated by immunoSEQ multiplex PCR, the TCRdb table keeps only in-frame clones and is missing some. The sample lists 95,000 to 150,000 clones, approximately 90% occurring once. Sample: peripheral blood. The receptors here all came from a man in his forties with acute or convalescent COVID-19. CDR3s include the opening cysteine and the closing phenylalanine or tryptophan. The D gene is left open where the match is weak. Some rows mark clone size as missing; the rest say once, few, many or name a class of expanded clone.

-	TRBJ1-1	TRBV11-3	TRBD1	CARFSTPGTVRFEAFF	TGTGCCAGATTTTCCACCCCCGGGACAGTCAGATTTGAAGCTTTCTTT
-	TRBJ2-5	TRBV3-1/TRBV3-2	TRBD1	CASSQNTGGFQETQYF	TGTGCCAGCAGCCAAAATACAGGGGGCTTCCAAGAGACCCAGTACTTC
-	TRBJ1-2	TRBV6-1	TRBD1	CASSEVPGGSYGYTF	TGTGCCAGCAGTGAAGTCCCAGGGGGCTCCTATGGCTACACCTTC
-	TRBJ1-1	TRBV27	-	CASSSGIYTEAFF	TGTGCCAGCAGTTCAGGGATCTACACTGAAGCTTTCTTT
-	TRBJ2-1	TRBV15	TRBD1	CATTSTGNEQFF	TGTGCCACCACCTCGACAGGGAATGAGCAGTTCTTC
-	TRBJ1-2	TRBV18	TRBD1	CASSRKPGQGEEGYTF	TGTGCCAGCTCACGTAAACCTGGACAGGGAGAGGAGGGCTACACCTTC
-	TRBJ2-7	TRBV7-6	-	CASSLESRGLIYEQYF	TGTGCCAGCAGCTTAGAGTCCCGGGGACTCATCTACGAGCAGTACTTC
-	TRBJ2-3	TRBV7-2	TRBD2	CASSHRFSGGTDTQYF	TGTGCCAGCAGCCACCGTTTTAGCGGGGGTACAGATACGCAGTATTTT
-	TRBJ1-4	TRBV9	TRBD1	CASSSLGQGKEKLFF	TGTGCCAGCAGCTCCTTGGGACAGGGGAAGGAAAAACTGTTTTTT
-	TRBJ1-2	TRBV29-1	TRBD1	CSVEGTGDGYTF	TGCAGCGTAGAGGGGACAGGAGATGGCTACACCTTC
-	TRBJ1-3	TRBV11-3	-	CASSPPHGSRNTIYF	TGTGCCAGCAGCCCCCCGCATGGTAGCCGAAACACCATATATTTT
-	TRBJ2-1	TRBV6-5	-	CASSYNRIQHNEQFF	TGTGCCAGCAGTTATAACAGGATCCAACACAATGAGCAGTTCTTC
-	TRBJ1-1	TRBV19	TRBD1	CASSLDRATEAFF	TGTGCCAGTAGTCTCGACAGGGCAACTGAAGCTTTCTTT
-	TRBJ2-3	TRBV5-1	TRBD2	CASRGTSGGGDTQYF	TGCGCCAGCAGGGGGACTAGCGGGGGCGGAGATACGCAGTATTTT
-	TRBJ1-1	TRBV5-1	TRBD1	CASSPVPGQGGGTEAFF	TGCGCCAGCAGCCCTGTCCCGGGACAGGGTGGGGGCACTGAAGCTTTCTTT
-	TRBJ2-5	TRBV5-1	TRBD1	CASSMTGRQETQYF	TGCGCCAGCAGCATGACAGGGCGCCAAGAGACCCAGTACTTC
few	TRBJ1-5	TRBV27	-	CASSSGIGNQPQHF	TGTGCCAGCAGTTCAGGGATCGGCAATCAGCCCCAGCATTTT
-	TRBJ2-6	TRBV5-6	TRBD1	CASSLRTGPGSGANVLTF	TGTGCCAGCAGCCTAAGGACAGGACCGGGCTCTGGGGCCAACGTCCTGACTTTC
-	TRBJ2-4	TRBV2	TRBD1	CASSRGNIQYF	TGTGCCAGCAGCAGGGGGAACATTCAGTACTTC
-	TRBJ1-4	TRBV5-4	-	CASSSGSREKLFF	TGTGCCAGCAGCTCAGGATCTCGGGAAAAACTGTTTTTT
few	TRBJ1-6	TRBV27	TRBD1	CASSSRQGAISPLHF	TGTGCCAGCAGTTCAAGACAGGGGGCGATATCACCCCTCCACTTT
-	TRBJ2-5	TRBV7-7	TRBD2	CASSPRRGGTTSETQYF	TGTGCCAGCAGCCCCCGCCGCGGGGGGACAACTAGCGAGACCCAGTACTTC
-	TRBJ1-2	TRBV5-8	-	CASSLGGYGYTF	TGTGCCAGCAGCTTGGGCGGGTATGGCTACACCTTC
-	TRBJ1-6	TRBV6-1	TRBD1	CASSDVGTVGSPLHF	TGTGCCAGCAGTGACGTAGGGACAGTAGGTTCACCCCTCCACTTT
-	TRBJ2-1	TRBV7-6	TRBD2	CASSLGRGSGGYYNEQFF	TGTGCCAGCAGCTTAGGACGCGGAAGCGGGGGCTACTACAATGAGCAGTTCTTC
-	TRBJ2-7	TRBV27	-	CASSLSTAERSYEQYF	TGTGCCAGCAGTTTATCGACGGCGGAACGCTCCTACGAGCAGTACTTC
once	TRBJ1-5	TRBV24-1	-	CATSDSLGSQHF	TGTGCCACCAGTGATTCCCTCGGGTCCCAGCATTTT
-	TRBJ1-1	TRBV11-1	TRBD1	CASKGTGGTEAFF	TGTGCCAGCAAGGGGACAGGGGGGACTGAAGCTTTCTTT
few	TRBJ1-3	TRBV30	-	CAWRARAGNTIYF	TGTGCCTGGAGAGCACGGGCTGGAAACACCATATATTTT
once	TRBJ1-1	TRBV5-1	TRBD1	CASSIQTGHTEAFF	TGCGCCAGCAGCATCCAGACAGGGCACACTGAAGCTTTCTTT
-	TRBJ2-7	TRBV7-9	TRBD1	CASSPWTGAYEQYF	TGTGCCAGCAGTCCGTGGACAGGGGCCTACGAGCAGTACTTC
-	TRBJ2-7	TRBV3-1/TRBV3-2	-	CASSHSRDSLYEQYF	TGTGCCAGCAGCCACTCGCGGGACAGCTTATACGAGCAGTACTTC
-	TRBJ2-1	TRBV19	-	CASRKTRQANNEQFF	TGTGCCAGTAGAAAGACACGACAGGCTAACAATGAGCAGTTCTTC
-	TRBJ1-6	TRBV21-1	-	CASSKYLGWGVRNSPLHF	TGTGCCAGCAGCAAATATCTCGGATGGGGGGTTAGAAATTCACCCCTCCACTTT
once	TRBJ1-5	TRBV5-8	-	CASSTGLGQPQHF	TGTGCCAGCAGCACAGGGTTAGGCCAGCCCCAGCATTTT
once	TRBJ2-2	TRBV4-3	TRBD1	CASSLDRGPLAGELFF	TGCGCCAGCAGCCTTGACAGGGGGCCTCTTGCCGGGGAGCTGTTTTTT
-	TRBJ1-2	TRBV12-3/TRBV12-4	-	CASSSDTFEGYTF	TGTGCCAGCAGTTCGGACACTTTTGAGGGCTACACCTTC
-	TRBJ1-2	TRBV18	TRBD1	CASSPPTGVNYGYTF	TGTGCCAGCTCACCACCGACAGGGGTCAACTATGGCTACACCTTC
-	TRBJ1-6	TRBV6-5	-	CASSSGQGINSPLHF	TGTGCCAGCAGTTCCGGGCAGGGGATCAATTCACCCCTCCACTTT
-	TRBJ1-4	TRBV27	TRBD1	CASSSGGGEKLFF	TGTGCCAGCAGTTCAGGGGGCGGTGAAAAACTGTTTTTT
-	TRBJ2-3	TRBV6-5	TRBD1	CASSWDRASTDTQYF	TGTGCCAGCAGTTGGGACAGGGCTAGCACAGATACGCAGTATTTT
-	TRBJ1-4	TRBV19	TRBD1	CASTETGTREKLFF	TGTGCCAGTACCGAGACAGGGACGCGTGAAAAACTGTTTTTT
-	TRBJ1-1	TRBV10-2	TRBD1	CASRGYRDSPLNTEAFF	TGCGCCAGCAGGGGTTACCGGGACAGTCCACTGAACACTGAAGCTTTCTTT
-	TRBJ1-2	TRBV27	-	CASSSTALYGYTF	TGTGCCAGCAGTTCCACAGCCCTCTATGGCTACACCTTC
-	TRBJ1-2	TRBV19	TRBD1	CASSTTGGKDYGYTF	TGTGCCAGTAGTACGACAGGGGGCAAGGACTATGGCTACACCTTC
once	TRBJ1-2	TRBV3-1/TRBV3-2	-	CASSTRRGGNYGYTF	TGTGCCAGCAGCACCCGGAGAGGGGGAAACTATGGCTACACCTTC
-	TRBJ1-5	TRBV15	-	CATRTAINQPQHF	TGTGCCACCAGGACAGCCATAAATCAGCCCCAGCATTTT
once	TRBJ1-1	TRBV30	-	CAWSAGVIAFRPEAFF	TGTGCCTGGAGTGCAGGGGTGATCGCGTTCAGACCTGAAGCTTTCTTT
-	TRBJ2-1	TRBV30	TRBD2	CAWNLAGGYNEQFF	TGTGCCTGGAACCTGGCGGGAGGGTACAATGAGCAGTTCTTC
once	TRBJ1-5	TRBV19	-	CASADRQEYSNQPQHF	TGTGCCAGTGCGGACCGACAGGAGTATAGCAATCAGCCCCAGCATTTT
-	TRBJ2-2	TRBV7-3	TRBD2	CASSLFAGGNTGELFF	TGTGCCAGCAGCTTATTCGCGGGGGGTAACACCGGGGAGCTGTTTTTT
-	TRBJ1-1	TRBV11-3	TRBD1	CASSSTGEVTEAFF	TGTGCCAGCAGCTCAACAGGGGAGGTCACTGAAGCTTTCTTT